This TCR beta chain was identified in a study of CD8+ T cells in alopecia areata. Study background: The tofacitinib course ran for 6 to 18 months and was followed by 6 months off drug.

The CDR3 consists of 14 residues. Germline V gene sequence: CDR1 GTSNPN, CDR2 SVGIG (reference sequence). Losses at the gene ends were 3 bases for V and 4 bases for J; bases not matched to a gene: 4. The authors extracted RNA and reverse transcribed it into cDNA as the sequencing template. TCRdb's copy holds only in-frame clones and misses some; the assay was immunoSEQ multiplex PCR. The top ten hold over 0.4% of the sample, which has over 200,000 clones, about 60% seen once. Lesional scalp punch biopsies and peripheral blood came from alopecia areata patients. PBMC-derived CD4+ and CD8+ T cells were sorted.

The specimen comprised CD4+ T cells sorted from blood, sampled at week 0. The origin of this receptor is a human donor with alopecia areata. V is TRBV30 and J is TRBJ2-7; 12 nucleotides agree with TRBD1. The CDR3 spells CAWSGTGGMYEQYF. In DNA form, the CDR3 reads TGTGCCTGGAGCGGGACAGGGGGCATGTACGAGCAGTACTTC.